This T cell receptor (beta chain) was obtained from a study of T cells in Graves' hyperthyroidism and ophthalmopathy. Looking at the study overall: Peripheral blood draws took place at initial diagnosis, ahead of any treatment.

The CDR3 length is 13 residues. J lost 4 bases, V lost 3 bases, and 6 bases had no gene match. The germline V gene has CDR1 DFQATT and CDR2 SNEGSKA (reference sequence). Orbital computed tomography and thyroid ultrasound, together with serum TRAb and thyroxine and clinical symptoms, were used for diagnoses. Authors of the study amplified TCR beta CDR3 regions from RNA transcripts. Initially, a first-round RT-PCR of the TCR CDR3 employed the HTBI primer set. In TCRdb, the multiplex PCR reads were re-called with MiXCR into one record per CDR3 protein. The sample carries 540,000 or so distinct CDR3 sequences, around 14% recorded once. This clonotype was detected many times. Its antigen is not known. Study results and caveats: Blood also showed most of the thyroid clonotypes that were expanded above 0.001. Researchers report that a 13 V-J model separated ophthalmopathy from stable hyperthyroidism.

This TCR was recovered from a young woman with Graves' hyperthyroidism. V gene TRBV20-1 combines with J gene TRBJ2-7; 7 nucleotides match TRBD1. Sequencing was performed on blood. The CDR3 loop is CSASQGQSYEQYF. CDR3 bases: TGCAGTGCTAGCCAGGGACAGAGTTACGAGCAGTACTTC.